This TCR beta chain stems from a study of response to subunit inactivated influenza vaccine. Study-wide results and caveats: A suggestion made by the authors is that each seasonal influenza vaccination recruits few new T cells.

CDR1 is SGHAT, CDR2 FQNNGV, per germline. CDR3 length equals 17 residues. J was trimmed by 0 bases and V by 4 bases; bases with no gene match: 3. Points on this clonotype: Its antigen is not identified.

TCRdb reprocessed the RT-PCR reads with MiXCR, giving one entry per CDR3 protein. This table has under 550,000 distinct CDR3 sequences, 6.5% to 8% appearing once. This chain connects TRBV11-2 to TRBJ2-1, with 13 bases matching TRBD2. The sequence derives from a man aged 50-75 years who received an inactivated influenza vaccine. The sequencing used PBMCs from blood, collected roughly 24 months after vaccination. This CDR3 is CASSSGLAGYSYNEQFF. CDR3 bases: TGTGCCAGCAGCTCGGGACTAGCGGGATACTCCTACAATGAGCAGTTCTTC.